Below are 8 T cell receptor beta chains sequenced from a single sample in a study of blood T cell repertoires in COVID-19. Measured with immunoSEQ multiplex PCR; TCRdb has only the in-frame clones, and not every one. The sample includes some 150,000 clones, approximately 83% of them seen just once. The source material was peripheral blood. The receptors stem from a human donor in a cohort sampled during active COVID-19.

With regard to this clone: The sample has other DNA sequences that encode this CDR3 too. The CDR3 region is CASSAQGTDTQYF. The CDR3 region has the DNA TGTGCCAGCAGCGCACAGGGGACAGATACGCAGTATTTT. The chain uses TRBV9 and TRBJ2-3, with 7 bases that match TRBD1. Germline assignment: CDR1 SGDLS and CDR2 YYNGEE. This CDR3 has 13 amino acids. The J segment lost 3 bases and the V segment lost 3 bases, leaving 1 base of the junction unmatched.

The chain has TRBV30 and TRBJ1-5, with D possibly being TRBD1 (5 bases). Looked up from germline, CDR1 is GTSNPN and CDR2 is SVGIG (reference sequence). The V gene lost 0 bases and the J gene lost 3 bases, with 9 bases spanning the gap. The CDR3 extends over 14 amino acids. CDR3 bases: TGTGCCTGGAGTGTTGCCAGGGACAATCAGCCCCAGCATTTT. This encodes CAWSVARDNQPQHF.

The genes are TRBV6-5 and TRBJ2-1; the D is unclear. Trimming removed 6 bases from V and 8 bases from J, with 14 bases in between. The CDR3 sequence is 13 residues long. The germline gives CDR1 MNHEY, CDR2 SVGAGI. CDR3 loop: CASSTGYPDEQFF. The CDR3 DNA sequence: TGTGCCAGCAGCACCGGGTACCCCGATGAGCAGTTCTTC.

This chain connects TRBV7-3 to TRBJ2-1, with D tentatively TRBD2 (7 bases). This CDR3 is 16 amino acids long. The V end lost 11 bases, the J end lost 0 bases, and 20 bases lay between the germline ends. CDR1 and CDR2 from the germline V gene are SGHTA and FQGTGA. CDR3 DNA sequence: TGTGCCCACAGGCGGGGGCACCGGAGCTCCTACAATGAGCAGTTCTTC. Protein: CAHRRGHRSSYNEQFF.

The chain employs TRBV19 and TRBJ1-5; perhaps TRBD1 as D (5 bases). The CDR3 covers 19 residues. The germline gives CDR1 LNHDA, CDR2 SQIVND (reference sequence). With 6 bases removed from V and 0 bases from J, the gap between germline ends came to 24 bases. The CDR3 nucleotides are TGTGCCAGTAGCAACCTGATGTACGACAGAGAATATAGCAATCAGCCCCAGCATTTT. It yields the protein CASSNLMYDREYSNQPQHF.

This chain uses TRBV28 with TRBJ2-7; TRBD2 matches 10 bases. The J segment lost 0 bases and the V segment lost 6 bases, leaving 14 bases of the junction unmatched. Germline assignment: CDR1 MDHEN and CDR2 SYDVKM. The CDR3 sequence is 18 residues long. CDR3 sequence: CASSLYLAGDLGSYEQYF. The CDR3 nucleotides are TGTGCCAGCAGCCTTTATCTAGCGGGGGACTTGGGCTCCTACGAGCAGTACTTC.

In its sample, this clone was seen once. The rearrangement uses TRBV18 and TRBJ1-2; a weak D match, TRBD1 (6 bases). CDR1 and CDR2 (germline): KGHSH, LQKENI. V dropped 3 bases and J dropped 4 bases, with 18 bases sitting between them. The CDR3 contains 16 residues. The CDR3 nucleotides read TGTGCCAGCTCACCGGTTACAGGGATGGGGGCCTATGGCTACACCTTC. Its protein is CASSPVTGMGAYGYTF.

The CDR3: CASSLLTSGSSEQYF. As DNA, the CDR3 is TGCGCCAGCAGCTTACTGACTAGCGGGAGTTCGGAGCAGTACTTC. The chain links TRBV5-1 to TRBJ2-7; the match to TRBD2 covers 12 bases. CDR3 size: 15 residues. With 2 bases clipped from V and 7 bases from J, the junction kept 7 bases outside the gene matches. The V gene's germline CDR1 is SGHRS and CDR2 YFSETQ.